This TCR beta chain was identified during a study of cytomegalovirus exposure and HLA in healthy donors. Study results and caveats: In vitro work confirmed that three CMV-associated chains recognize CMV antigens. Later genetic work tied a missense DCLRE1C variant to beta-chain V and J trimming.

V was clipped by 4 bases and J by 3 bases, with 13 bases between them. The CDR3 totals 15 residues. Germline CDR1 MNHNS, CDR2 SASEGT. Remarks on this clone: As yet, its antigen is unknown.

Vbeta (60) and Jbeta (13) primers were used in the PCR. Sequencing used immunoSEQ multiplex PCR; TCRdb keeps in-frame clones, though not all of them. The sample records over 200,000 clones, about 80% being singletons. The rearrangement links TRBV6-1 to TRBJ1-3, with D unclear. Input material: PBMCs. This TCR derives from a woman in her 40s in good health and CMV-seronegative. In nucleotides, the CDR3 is TGTGCCAGCAGTGCTAGCTCTCCAAATGGAAACACCATATATTTT. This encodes CASSASSPNGNTIYF.